Below are 22 T cell receptor beta chains sequenced from a single sample in a study of CD4 T cells in relation to SARS-CoV-2 and coronaviruses. Clones were read by immunoSEQ multiplex PCR, and TCRdb kept only the in-frame ones, dropping some. The sample carries 40,000 or so clones, 82% recorded once. These receptors have no known antigen. Sequenced material: naive CD4+ T cells from PBMCs, cultured in vitro. Documented subset: naive CD4+ T cells isolated by negative enrichment. Receptors originate from an adult with COVID-19.

This sequence joins TRBV6-5 and TRBJ2-3; D gene ambiguous. Trimming stripped 4 bases from V and 5 bases from J, with 4 bases between. This CDR3 region has 11 residues. Germline V gene sequence: CDR1 MNHEY, CDR2 SVGAGI. CDR3 in DNA: TGTGCCAGCAGTTTGGGAGATACGCAGTATTTT. Encoded protein: CASSLGDTQYF.

V usage is TRBV27 and J usage is TRBJ1-1; D not certain. The CDR3 consists of 14 residues. Germline CDR1 MNHEY, CDR2 SMNVEV (reference sequence). V was cut by 2 bases and J by 1 base, with 8 bases left in between. The CDR3 DNA reads TGTGCCAGCAGTTTAGCAGCATCGAACACTGAAGCTTTCTTT. This gives the protein CASSLAASNTEAFF.

The chain is built from TRBV3-1 (or the pseudogene TRBV3-2) and TRBJ2-7; 12 nucleotides align to TRBD2. The CDR3 is 16 amino acids. Losses at the gene ends were 1 base for V and 3 bases for J; bases not matched to a gene: 4. Germline V gives CDR1 LGHDT, CDR2 YNNKEL (reference sequence). The CDR3 DNA follows: TGTGCCAGCAGCCAAGGGCTAGCGGGAGGGCGCTACGAGCAGTACTTC. Protein product: CASSQGLAGGRYEQYF.

The chain joins TRBV9 to TRBJ2-1; 8 nucleotides agree with TRBD2. J lost 9 bases, V lost 0 bases, and 8 bases had no gene match. The CDR3 contains 15 residues. From germline, CDR1 is SGDLS and CDR2 YYNGEE. CDR3 region: CASSVGWEAGVEQFF. The CDR3 region has the DNA TGTGCCAGCAGCGTAGGTTGGGAAGCGGGAGTTGAGCAGTTCTTC.

The chain is built from TRBV24-1 and TRBJ1-2; 8 bases fit TRBD1. CDR3 length equals 13 residues. Trimming took 9 bases from V and 3 from J; bases not matched to a gene: 5. CDR1 is KGHDR and CDR2 is SFDVKD in the germline V gene. The CDR3 here is CATSDRGDYGYTF. Written as DNA, the CDR3 is TGTGCCACCTCCGACAGGGGCGACTATGGCTACACCTTC.

This clone was seen only once. This sequence joins TRBV20-1 and TRBJ1-1; D remains unclear. The CDR3 runs to 11 residues. Germline V gives CDR1 DFQATT, CDR2 SNEGSKA (reference sequence). V was cut by 4 bases and J by 4 bases, with 7 bases left in between. CDR3 loop: CSATWVTEAFF. The CDR3 DNA reads TGCAGTGCTACCTGGGTCACTGAAGCTTTCTTT.

This rearrangement joins TRBV5-1 to TRBJ2-2; D unresolved. This CDR3 region has 15 residues. Germline CDR1 and CDR2: SGHRS and YFSETQ. Trimming removed 0 bases at V and 1 base at J, with 7 bases between. The CDR3 sequence: CASSLVRGNTGELFF. Here the CDR3 DNA reads TGCGCCAGCAGCTTGGTTAGAGGGAACACCGGGGAGCTGTTTTTT.

The V call is TRBV18, the J call TRBJ2-7; TRBD2 aligns across 12 bases. CDR1 and CDR2 (germline): KGHSH, LQKENI. After removal of 6 bases from V and 5 bases from J, the junction contained 8 bases not matched to a gene. The length of the CDR3 is 15 residues. CDR3 DNA sequence: TGTGCCAGCTCTCCTGGACTAGCGGGACTCAACGAGCAGTACTTC. Protein: CASSPGLAGLNEQYF.

CDR3 sequence (DNA): TGTGCCAGCAGCCAAGTGGGAGGTAGCAACACAGATACGCAGTATTTT. Its protein is CASSQVGGSNTDTQYF. This rearrangement joins TRBV3-1 (or the pseudogene TRBV3-2) to TRBJ2-3, with D possibly TRBD2 on 6 matching bases. V lost 1 base, J lost 2 bases, and 13 bases lay in between. Germline-derived CDR1 and CDR2 are LGHDT and YNNKEL (reference sequence). The CDR3 covers 16 residues.

This rearrangement joins TRBV18 to TRBJ2-7; 13 nucleotides line up with TRBD2. The V gene end was trimmed by 6 bases and the J gene end by 2 bases; junction bases not matched to a gene: 4. CDR1 KGHSH and CDR2 LQKENI come from the germline V gene. The CDR3 runs to 15 residues. The CDR3 nucleotides read TGTGCCAGCTCGGCCGGGACTAGCGGGACCTACGAGCAGTACTTC. Its translation: CASSAGTSGTYEQYF.

The rearrangement links TRBV7-4 to TRBJ2-7; the D is unclear. This CDR3 spans 12 amino acids. Germline CDR1 and CDR2: SGHVT and SQSDAQ. V was pared by 2 bases and J by 12 bases, with 14 bases between. This CDR3 reads CASSLLTFGLYF. The CDR3 region has the DNA TGTGCCAGCAGCTTACTCACATTCGGCTTGTACTTC.

V is TRBV18 and J is TRBJ2-5; no definite D call. This CDR3 region has 14 residues. CDR1 and CDR2 (germline): KGHSH, LQKENI. V lost 1 base to trimming and J lost 3 bases, with 9 bases between them. The CDR3 loop reads CASSPQGKEETQYF. The CDR3 DNA is TGTGCCAGCTCACCACAGGGAAAAGAAGAGACCCAGTACTTC.

This chain uses TRBV5-4 with TRBJ1-2; TRBD1 matches at 7 bases. V shed 0 bases, J shed 8 bases, and the junction held 4 bases outside the gene matches. The CDR3 is made up of 13 amino acids. Germline V lookup: CDR1 SGHNT, CDR2 YYREEE (reference sequence). The CDR3 reads CASSLDRGGGYTF. Here the CDR3 DNA reads TGTGCCAGCAGCTTGGACAGGGGTGGAGGCTACACCTTC. The complete variable domain, with remaining parts taken from reference TRBV5-4 and TRBJ1-2, reads ETGVTQSPTHLIKTRGQQVTLRCSSQSGHNTVSWYQQALGQGPQFIFQYYREEENGRGNFPPRFSGLQFPNYSSELNVNALELDDSALYLCASSLDRGGGYTFGSGTRLTVV.

The chain links TRBV7-2 to TRBJ2-5; D is undetermined. Germline CDR1 reads SGHTA; CDR2 reads FQGNSA. Trimming took off 5 bases at V and 5 bases at J, with 15 bases between the two ends. This CDR3 spans 14 amino acids. Written as DNA, the CDR3 is TGTGCCAGCAGCACCGCCTATCATGGGGAGACCCAGTACTTC. Residues: CASSTAYHGETQYF.

V is TRBV6-5 and J is TRBJ2-2; D perhaps matches TRBD2 (5 bases). The CDR3 consists of 14 residues. V was shortened by 7 bases and J by 6 bases, with 15 bases between the two germline ends. Germline V gene data show CDR1 as MNHEY and CDR2 as SVGAGI. CDR3 in amino acids: CASTAANGAGELFF. The CDR3 nucleotides are TGTGCCAGCACAGCGGCAAACGGCGCCGGGGAGCTGTTTTTT.

This sequence joins TRBV9 and TRBJ2-1; D is undetermined. This CDR3 contains 14 residues. V lost 0 bases to trimming and J lost 4 bases, with 8 bases between them. CDR1 is SGDLS and CDR2 is YYNGEE in the germline V gene. The CDR3 DNA is TGTGCCAGCAGCGTAGCGGCCAATTACAATGAGCAGTTCTTC. It specifies CASSVAANYNEQFF.

J is TRBJ2-7 and V is TRBV28; no reliable D call. The CDR3 spans 14 residues. In germline, CDR1 is MDHEN, CDR2 SYDVKM. Trimming removed 7 bases at V and 1 base at J, with 14 bases between. CDR3 protein: CASIPSGSSYEQYF. DNA for the CDR3: TGTGCCAGCATCCCCTCCGGCAGTTCCTACGAGCAGTACTTC.

This clone showed up just a few times. V usage is TRBV30 and J usage is TRBJ2-2, with unresolved D. The V and J ends lost 4 bases and 6 bases respectively, with 12 bases between them. The CDR3 is 13 amino acids. The germline V gene has CDR1 GTSNPN and CDR2 SVGIG (reference sequence). CDR3 sequence: CAWTPRVAGELFF. The CDR3 DNA reads TGTGCCTGGACCCCCCGGGTGGCCGGGGAGCTGTTTTTT.

The chain uses TRBV7-6 and TRBJ2-3; 15 bases map to TRBD2. The trim removed 0 bases at V and 4 bases at J, leaving 8 bases unmatched. Germline V gives CDR1 SGHVS, CDR2 FNYEAQ. The CDR3 runs to 19 residues. This CDR3 is CASSLAYPGLAGGPDTQYF. DNA of the CDR3: TGTGCCAGCAGCTTAGCTTATCCGGGACTAGCGGGAGGCCCAGATACGCAGTATTTT.

The chain joins TRBV6-1 to TRBJ2-3; D remains ambiguous. Trimming shortened V by 1 base and J by 0 bases, and 14 bases separated the two germline ends. The CDR3 covers 17 residues. CDR1 and CDR2 (germline): MNHNS, SASEGT. The CDR3 bases are TGTGCCAGCAGTGAAGTCCCCGGTAGTGTTAGCACAGATACGCAGTATTTT. Translation gives CASSEVPGSVSTDTQYF.

V is TRBV4-1 and J is TRBJ2-3; D unclear. Germline CDR1 MGHRA, CDR2 YSYEKL. V lost 1 base to trimming and J lost 3 bases, with 14 bases between them. The CDR3 loop spans 16 amino acids. The CDR3 loop is CASSQVRTSLTDTQYF. CDR3 sequence (DNA): TGCGCCAGCAGCCAAGTAAGGACGAGCCTTACAGATACGCAGTATTTT.

The rearrangement links TRBV5-1 to TRBJ2-5; TRBD2 matches 9 bases. V gave up 4 bases and J gave up 3 bases; unmatched junction bases: 4. Germline V lookup: CDR1 SGHRS, CDR2 YFSETQ. The CDR3 is 14 amino acids. As DNA, the CDR3 is TGCGCCAGCAGCCCGACTAGCGGCAAAGAGACCCAGTACTTC. Its protein product is CASSPTSGKETQYF.